This T cell receptor beta chain was profiled in a study of response to subunit inactivated influenza vaccine. Each CDR3 protein is one row after TCRdb ran MiXCR on the RT-PCR reads. Of 650,000 to 850,000 distinct CDR3 sequences in the sample, approximately 13% are singletons; the top ten hold less than 7%. This clonotype was counted at least ten times. CDR3 length: 14 amino acids. The germline V gene encodes CDR1 MNHEY and CDR2 SMNVEV (reference sequence). Trimming pared 0 bases from V and 4 bases from J, leaving 9 bases between. Sample: PBMCs from blood, taken less than 15 days before vaccination. The receptor comes from a man between 50 and 59 years old who received an inactivated influenza vaccine. This rearrangement joins TRBV27 to TRBJ1-1; D is perhaps TRBD1 (5 bases). CDR3 residues: CASSLSMGGTEAFF. The CDR3 nucleotides read TGTGCCAGCAGTTTATCGATGGGGGGCACTGAAGCTTTCTTT.